A selection of T cell receptor beta chains follows, all from one sample in a study of radiotherapy plus CTLA-4 blockade in lung cancer. Libraries were prepared by immunoSEQ multiplex PCR; TCRdb keeps only in-frame clonotypes and omits some of them. Among tens of thousands of clones listed, under 80% were seen once. The material sequenced was peripheral blood, taken from a patient treated with radiotherapy plus ipilimumab. These receptors all come from a human donor with non-small cell lung cancer who had a complete response to radiotherapy plus ipilimumab. Both conserved end residues are part of each CDR3. The order of the fields is V gene, CDR3 protein.

v_call: TRBV19
cdr3_aa: CASRPARGSSTGELFF

v_call: TRBV10-2
cdr3_aa: CASGQYQETQYF

v_call: TRBV6-1
cdr3_aa: CASSESLPGNEQFF

v_call: TRBV9
cdr3_aa: CASSVEARGQGGNTIYF

v_call: TRBV5-1
cdr3_aa: CASSLDTAGVLGELFF

v_call: TRBV19
cdr3_aa: CASGTGLNQPQHF

v_call: TRBV11-2
cdr3_aa: CASSLDRVNSPLHF

v_call: TRBV11-2
cdr3_aa: CASSRGVAKGNTIYF

v_call: TRBV5-1
cdr3_aa: CASSLGYGSNQPQHF

v_call: TRBV5-8
cdr3_aa: CASRGLAGGRNEQFF

v_call: TRBV11-2
cdr3_aa: CASSLVGAASYEQYF

v_call: TRBV19
cdr3_aa: CASNSGDRWGGELFF

v_call: TRBV6-1
cdr3_aa: CASSGNRDGEQYF

v_call: TRBV7-6
cdr3_aa: CASSPLTRGGPYNEQFF

v_call: TRBV6-6
cdr3_aa: CASSYPGTGLDTQYF

v_call: TRBV29-1
cdr3_aa: CSVEVKLTQYF

v_call: TRBV18
cdr3_aa: CASSPFDSQGGNTIYF

v_call: TRBV11-2
cdr3_aa: CASSSTGPYTGELFF

v_call: TRBV11-2
cdr3_aa: CASSLDRANEQFF

v_call: TRBV5-1
cdr3_aa: CASSALAATSTDTQYF

v_call: TRBV6-5
cdr3_aa: CASSPTSGRAGEQFF

v_call: TRBV7-2
cdr3_aa: CASSLLGGAGGRNEQFF

v_call: TRBV27
cdr3_aa: CASSDLAGPYTDTQYF

v_call: TRBV18
cdr3_aa: CASSPSRGRTDTQYF

v_call: TRBV25-1
cdr3_aa: CASSWTGSSQPQHF

v_call: TRBV2
cdr3_aa: CASSPGQGTGELFF

v_call: TRBV19
cdr3_aa: CASSIQGNTIYF

v_call: TRBV5-1
cdr3_aa: CASSSAGQGLYEQYF

v_call: TRBV7-2
cdr3_aa: CASSLRTSAQETQYF

v_call: TRBV7-8
cdr3_aa: CASSWGLEVETQYF

v_call: TRBV18
cdr3_aa: CASSPPEGRYEQYF

v_call: TRBV29-1
cdr3_aa: CSVGQQQGYTF

v_call: TRBV19
cdr3_aa: CASMVGTGARNQPQHF

v_call: TRBV5-1
cdr3_aa: CASSLQQGGRETQYF

v_call: TRBV19
cdr3_aa: CASSPRGKETQYF

v_call: TRBV5-6
cdr3_aa: CASSFTSYEQYF

v_call: TRBV29-1
cdr3_aa: CSVEGQGATEAFF

v_call: TRBV7-9
cdr3_aa: CATQPSGDYEQYF

v_call: TRBV10-2
cdr3_aa: CASSESRQPQHF

v_call: TRBV5-1
cdr3_aa: CASSLEGQAFSGANVLTF

v_call: TRBV4-3
cdr3_aa: CASSQGTGGDNQPQHF

v_call: TRBV5-1
cdr3_aa: CASKAGGELFF

v_call: TRBV7-2
cdr3_aa: CASSIRRTGGDYGYTF

v_call: TRBV11-2
cdr3_aa: CASTSRGEGNTIYF

v_call: TRBV10-3
cdr3_aa: CAIAQGGQETQYF

v_call: TRBV23-1
cdr3_aa: CASSQDKSNQPQHF

v_call: TRBV5-4
cdr3_aa: CASRLIAGGLQRQFF

v_call: TRBV5-4
cdr3_aa: CASSPTGDTQYF

v_call: TRBV4-1
cdr3_aa: CASSRPRNTGELFF

v_call: TRBV19
cdr3_aa: CASSPPGTVSYEQYF